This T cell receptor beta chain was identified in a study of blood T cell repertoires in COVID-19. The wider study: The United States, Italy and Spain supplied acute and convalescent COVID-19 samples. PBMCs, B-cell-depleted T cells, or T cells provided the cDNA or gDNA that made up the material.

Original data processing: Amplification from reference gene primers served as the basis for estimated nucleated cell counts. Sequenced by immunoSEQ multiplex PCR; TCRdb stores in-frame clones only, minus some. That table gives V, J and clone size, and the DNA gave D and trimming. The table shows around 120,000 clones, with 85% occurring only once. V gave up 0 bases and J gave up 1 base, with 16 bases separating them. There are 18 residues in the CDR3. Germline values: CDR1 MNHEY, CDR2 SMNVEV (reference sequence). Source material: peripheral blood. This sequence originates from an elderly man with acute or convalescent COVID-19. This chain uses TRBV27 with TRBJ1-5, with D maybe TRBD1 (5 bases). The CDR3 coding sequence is TGTGCCAGCAGTTTATCGCTGGCAGGGTCGAGAAGCAATCAGCCCCAGCATTTT. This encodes CASSLSLAGSRSNQPQHF.